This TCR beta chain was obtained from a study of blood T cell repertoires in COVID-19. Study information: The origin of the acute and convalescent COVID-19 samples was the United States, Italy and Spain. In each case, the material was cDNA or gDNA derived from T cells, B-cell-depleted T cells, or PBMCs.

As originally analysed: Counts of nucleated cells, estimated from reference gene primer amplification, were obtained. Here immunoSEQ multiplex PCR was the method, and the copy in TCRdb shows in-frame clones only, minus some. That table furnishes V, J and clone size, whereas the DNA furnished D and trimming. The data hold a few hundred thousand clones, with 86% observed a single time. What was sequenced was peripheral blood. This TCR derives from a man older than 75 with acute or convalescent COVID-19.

CDR3 sequence: CASRRGARETQYF. In DNA, the CDR3 is TGTGCCAGCAGGAGAGGAGCTAGGGAGACCCAGTACTTC. The rearrangement uses TRBV11-2 and TRBJ2-5, with D unresolved. The ends were cut back, 6 bases at V and 5 bases at J, with 13 bases in the middle. CDR3 length: 13 amino acids. The germline V gene has CDR1 SGHAT and CDR2 FQNNGV.